A single sample is the source of the 32 T cell receptor beta chains below, sequenced in a study of shared clonotypes between healthy human individuals. Repertoires were generated with immunoSEQ multiplex PCR, while TCRdb's copy carries only in-frame clones and drops some. The sample lists about 2.4 million clones; over 85% were seen once. The specimen sequenced was naive CD4+ T cells from PBMCs. This sample's subset: CD45RA+ positively selected. Receptors originate from a man between 18 and 29 years old in good health. Some clones in this sample may be carry-over from other donors' samples.

This sequence joins TRBV25-1 and TRBJ2-3; no clear D gene. The CDR3 is made up of 11 amino acids. Trimming took off 7 bases at V and 6 bases at J, with 8 bases between the two ends. CDR1 is MGHDK and CDR2 is SYGVNS in the germline V gene. This CDR3 is CASTTRDTQYF. CDR3 coding DNA: TGTGCCAGCACGACGCGGGATACGCAGTATTTT.

J is TRBJ1-1 and V is TRBV9; D not resolved. Per germline, CDR1 SGDLS and CDR2 YYNGEE. V dropped 1 base and J dropped 1 base, with 11 bases sitting between them. The CDR3 consists of 15 residues. In DNA, the CDR3 is TGTGCCAGCAGCGTACTCCGAGACGGGAACACTGAAGCTTTCTTT. Its translation is CASSVLRDGNTEAFF.

The rearrangement joins TRBV18 to TRBJ2-1; the match to TRBD2 covers 15 bases. The length of the CDR3 is 17 residues. Germline V gene data show CDR1 as KGHSH and CDR2 as LQKENI. V dropped 4 bases and J dropped 5; count of bases not matched to a gene: 6. The CDR3 region has the DNA TGTGCCAGCTCACAAACAAGGACTAGCGGGAGGGACAATGAGCAGTTCTTC. Its translation is CASSQTRTSGRDNEQFF. The full variable domain, in which reference TRBV18 and TRBJ2-1 provide the parts outside the CDR3, is NAGVMQNPRHLVRRRGQEARLRCSPMKGHSHVYWYRQLPEEGLKFMVYLQKENIIDESGMPKERFSAEFPKEGPSILRIQQVVRGDSAAYFCASSQTRTSGRDNEQFFGPGTRLTVL.

The gene calls are TRBV5-1 and TRBJ1-2; 7 bases are a match to TRBD1. This CDR3 has 15 residues. J gave up 4 bases and V 0 bases, and 6 bases lay outside the gene matches. Per the germline V gene, CDR1 is SGHRS and CDR2 is YFSETQ. DNA of the CDR3: TGCGCCAGCAGCTTGGCCCCGGGACAGCCCTATGGCTACACCTTC. Encoded protein: CASSLAPGQPYGYTF. Looking up the rest from reference TRBV5-1 and TRBJ1-2 gives the full variable domain: KAGVTQTPRYLIKTRGQQVTLSCSPISGHRSVSWYQQTPGQGLQFLFEYFSETQRNKGNFPGRFSGRQFSNSRSEMNVSTLELGDSALYLCASSLAPGQPYGYTFGSGTRLTVV.

Concerning this clone itself: This same CDR3 is encoded by further DNA sequences in the sample. Written as DNA, the CDR3 is TGCGCCAGCAGCCGGGACTATCAAGAGACCCAGTACTTC. It translates to CASSRDYQETQYF. This chain links TRBV5-1 with TRBJ2-5, with TRBD2 identical over 7 bases. Germline V CDR1 and CDR2: SGHRS, YFSETQ. The CDR3 contains 13 residues. The trim removed 4 bases at V and 2 bases at J, leaving 2 bases unmatched. The full variable domain, rest sourced from reference TRBV5-1 and TRBJ2-5, is KAGVTQTPRYLIKTRGQQVTLSCSPISGHRSVSWYQQTPGQGLQFLFEYFSETQRNKGNFPGRFSGRQFSNSRSEMNVSTLELGDSALYLCASSRDYQETQYFGPGTRLLVL.

This chain links TRBV28 with TRBJ2-1; TRBD2 matches at 8 bases. V gave up 5 bases and J gave up 0 bases; unmatched junction bases: 6. Germline values: CDR1 MDHEN, CDR2 SYDVKM. The CDR3 has 16 residues. In nucleotides, the CDR3 is TGTGCCAGCAGTCCCTTAGCGGGACCCTCCTACAATGAGCAGTTCTTC. This sequence encodes CASSPLAGPSYNEQFF.

V gene TRBV11-2 combines with J gene TRBJ2-7, with no clear D. Trimming shortened V by 5 bases and J by 6 bases, and 14 bases separated the two germline ends. CDR1 and CDR2 (germline): SGHAT, FQNNGV. There are 13 residues in the CDR3. In DNA, the CDR3 is TGTGCCAGCAGCCGCCCCATCTTCTTCGAGCAGTACTTC. Its translation: CASSRPIFFEQYF.

This clone was counted once. This chain joins TRBV28 and TRBJ2-1; 8 bases line up with TRBD1. V shed 7 bases and J 7 bases; nucleotides not matched to a gene: 9. The germline CDR1 and CDR2 sequences are MDHEN and SYDVKM. The CDR3 totals 14 residues. The CDR3 DNA reads as TGTGCCAGCACTAAGACAGGGGAGTGGAATGAGCAGTTCTTC. Protein sequence: CASTKTGEWNEQFF.

This rearrangement joins TRBV28 to TRBJ2-7, with D uncertain. Per the germline V gene, CDR1 is MDHEN and CDR2 is SYDVKM. This CDR3 spans 12 amino acids. V was shortened by 6 bases and J by 0 bases, with 6 bases between the two germline ends. The CDR3, as DNA: TGTGCCAGCAGAGAACCCTCCTACGAGCAGTACTTC. Its protein is CASREPSYEQYF.

This sequence joins TRBV9 and TRBJ1-3, with unresolved D. The CDR3 loop spans 13 amino acids. Trimming stripped 2 bases from V and 3 bases from J, with 6 bases between. Germline CDR1 SGDLS, CDR2 YYNGEE. The CDR3 loop is CASSVGFGNTIYF. For the CDR3, the DNA is TGTGCCAGCAGCGTGGGGTTTGGAAACACCATATATTTT. The variable domain in full, with the rest retrieved from reference TRBV9 and TRBJ1-3, is DSGVTQTPKHLITATGQRVTLRCSPRSGDLSVYWYQQSLDQGLQFLIQYYNGEERAKGNILERFSAQQFPDLHSELNLSSLELGDSALYFCASSVGFGNTIYFGEGSWLTVV.

This clone was recorded once. The sample carries other DNA sequences with the same CDR3. CDR3 DNA sequence: TGTGCCAGTAGACCAGGTGGGAGCACAGATACGCAGTATTTT. Its protein product is CASRPGGSTDTQYF. The rearrangement links TRBV19 to TRBJ2-3; the D is unclear. The CDR3 contains 14 residues. Germline loops: CDR1 LNHDA, CDR2 SQIVND (reference sequence). V dropped 6 bases and J dropped 0 bases, with 10 bases sitting between them.

CDR3 region: CASSFIHQRFQETQYF. The CDR3 DNA reads TGTGCCAGCAGCTTTATTCATCAGAGATTCCAAGAGACCCAGTACTTC. This chain connects TRBV5-6 to TRBJ2-5; D ambiguous. Between the trimmed V and J ends, which lost 2 bases and 1 base, there was a span of 15 bases. Germline V gives CDR1 SGHDT, CDR2 YYEEEE. CDR3 length: 16 residues.

The chain combines TRBV6-4 with TRBJ1-4; 7 positions match TRBD1. From germline, CDR1 is MRHNA and CDR2 SNTAGT. Unmatched junction bases numbered 27, after V lost 9 bases and J lost 5 bases. This CDR3 region has 20 residues. CDR3 sequence (DNA): TGTGCCAGGTGCGAGGATGGATTAGACAGGGACCCGGCTCTGAATGAAAAACTGTTTTTT. Protein sequence: CARCEDGLDRDPALNEKLFF.

This rearrangement joins TRBV19 to TRBJ2-1, with D unclear. Between the trimmed V and J ends, which lost 6 bases and 0 bases, there was a span of 9 bases. Germline V gene lookup returns CDR1 LNHDA and CDR2 SQIVND (reference sequence). The CDR3 loop spans 14 amino acids. CDR3 amino acids: CASSPQSSYNEQFF. The CDR3 DNA sequence: TGTGCCAGTAGCCCTCAAAGCTCCTACAATGAGCAGTTCTTC.

The chain combines TRBV23-1 with TRBJ2-1, with D perhaps TRBD2 (6 bases). TRBV23-1 is annotated as an ORF whose role is uncertain. This CDR3 is built from 14 residues. V was clipped by 3 bases and J by 9 bases, with 15 bases between them. The CDR3 region has the DNA TGCGCCAGCAGTCAGTGTATGGCCGGGGGTGAGCAGTTCTTC. It specifies CASSQCMAGGEQFF.

The J gene is TRBJ2-7, the V gene TRBV14, with 12 bases aligning to TRBD2. V was clipped by 1 base and J by 2 bases; unmatched bases: 15. Germline CDR1 SGHDN, CDR2 FVKESK. The CDR3 runs to 20 residues. DNA of the CDR3: TGTGCCAGCAGCCAAGGTCTGGCTGCAGGTCTAGCGGGAGGGCCCTACGAGCAGTACTTC. Translation: CASSQGLAAGLAGGPYEQYF.

The gene calls are TRBV5-1 and TRBJ2-1; 9 nucleotides agree with TRBD1. V gave up 0 bases and J gave up 7 bases; unmatched junction bases: 2. In germline, CDR1 is SGHRS, CDR2 YFSETQ. This CDR3 is built from 14 residues. The CDR3 is CASSLGGQGNEQFF. CDR3 nucleotide sequence: TGCGCCAGCAGCTTGGGGGGACAGGGAAATGAGCAGTTCTTC. Together with reference TRBV5-1 and TRBJ2-1, the CDR3 gives the full variable domain: KAGVTQTPRYLIKTRGQQVTLSCSPISGHRSVSWYQQTPGQGLQFLFEYFSETQRNKGNFPGRFSGRQFSNSRSEMNVSTLELGDSALYLCASSLGGQGNEQFFGPGTRLTVL.

This chain joins TRBV4-1 and TRBJ2-1; D is unclear. The CDR3 has 19 residues. Germline CDR1 MGHRA, CDR2 YSYEKL. V was shortened by 3 bases and J by 5 bases, with 26 bases between the two germline ends. This CDR3 reads CASSHSDPLLPPNHNEQFF. DNA of the CDR3: TGCGCCAGCAGCCATTCGGACCCCTTACTTCCACCAAACCACAATGAGCAGTTCTTC.

About this clone itself: Within the sample, other DNA sequences also encode this same CDR3. The chain joins TRBV2 to TRBJ1-1; D remains ambiguous. Germline V lookup: CDR1 SNHLY, CDR2 FYNNEI. Trimming left V 2 bases short and J 0 bases short, with 1 base between. The CDR3 sequence is 12 residues long. This CDR3 reads CASSELNTEAFF. The CDR3 DNA reads as TGTGCCAGCAGTGAATTGAACACTGAAGCTTTCTTT.

V and J are TRBV5-1 and TRBJ2-3; maybe TRBD2 (7 bases). The CDR3 runs to 14 residues. CDR1 and CDR2 (germline): SGHRS, YFSETQ. Trimming removed 4 bases at V and 6 bases at J, with 15 bases between. The CDR3 sequence: CASSGGRQADTQYF. The CDR3 bases are TGCGCCAGCAGCGGCGGGAGACAGGCTGATACGCAGTATTTT.

The CDR3 loop is CSVEGTGGLSQETQYF. CDR3 sequence (DNA): TGCAGCGTTGAAGGGACAGGGGGTCTGTCCCAAGAGACCCAGTACTTC. This chain uses TRBV29-1 with TRBJ2-5; 10 bases are a match to TRBD1. Germline V gene sequence: CDR1 SQVTM, CDR2 ANQGSEA. V trimming: 1 base; J trimming: 1 base; junction bases outside the gene matches: 6. This CDR3 comprises 16 residues.

This chain joins TRBV28 and TRBJ1-1; D is unresolved. Germline loops: CDR1 MDHEN, CDR2 SYDVKM. The CDR3 runs to 11 residues. The V end lost 5 bases, the J end lost 7 bases, and 8 bases lay between the germline ends. CDR3 DNA sequence: TGTGCCAGCAGTCCTAGCGGTGAAGCTTTCTTT. This gives the protein CASSPSGEAFF.

The chain links TRBV7-9 to TRBJ2-1; D possibly corresponds to TRBD2 (5 bases). The CDR3 is 12 residues long. Germline loops: CDR1 SEHNR, CDR2 FQNEAQ (reference sequence). Trimming pared 5 bases from V and 12 bases from J, leaving 14 bases between. The CDR3 sequence is CASSPRDNPQFF. The CDR3 coding sequence is TGTGCCAGCAGCCCCCGGGATAATCCGCAGTTCTTC.

As concerns this clone: This same CDR3 is encoded by further DNA sequences in the sample. This sequence joins TRBV18 and TRBJ1-1, with D perhaps matching TRBD1 (5 bases). This CDR3 contains 14 residues. V was shortened by 1 base and J by 2 bases, with 8 bases between the two germline ends. CDR1 is KGHSH and CDR2 is LQKENI in the germline V gene. CDR3 nucleotide sequence: TGTGCCAGCTCACCACTAACAGGAAACACTGAAGCTTTCTTT. It specifies CASSPLTGNTEAFF.

The chain has TRBV27 and TRBJ2-3, with 8 bases aligning to TRBD2. This CDR3 has 14 residues. Germline V gene sequence: CDR1 MNHEY, CDR2 SMNVEV (reference sequence). With 6 bases clipped from V and 2 bases from J, the junction kept 4 bases outside the gene matches. The CDR3 spells CASRGGRSTDTQYF. The CDR3 region has the DNA TGTGCCAGCAGAGGCGGGAGGTCCACAGATACGCAGTATTTT.

The chain carries TRBV5-1 and TRBJ2-5, with D perhaps TRBD1 or TRBD2 (5 bases each). Between the trimmed V and J ends, which lost 6 bases and 2 bases, there was a span of 14 bases. The CDR3 runs to 14 residues. From germline, CDR1 is SGHRS and CDR2 YFSETQ. The CDR3 region has the DNA TGCGCCAGCACGGTTCTGGGACCACAAGAGACCCAGTACTTC. Translation gives CASTVLGPQETQYF.

The genes are TRBV28 and TRBJ1-2; maybe TRBD1 (6 bases). From germline, CDR1 is MDHEN and CDR2 SYDVKM. V lost 6 bases and J 3 bases, leaving 14 bases between the germline ends. This CDR3 region has 14 residues. CDR3 in DNA: TGTGCCAGCAGAGTACCCCAGGGGCACTATGGCTACACCTTC. Residues: CASRVPQGHYGYTF.

V gene TRBV5-4 combines with J gene TRBJ2-3; 9 bases are shared with TRBD2. This CDR3 has 15 residues. CDR1 SGHNT and CDR2 YYREEE come from the germline V gene (reference sequence). J was trimmed by 9 bases and V by 4 bases; bases with no gene match: 12. In DNA form, the CDR3 reads TGTGCCAGCAGCCCGCGCGTAGCGGGAGAAGAGACGCAGTATTTT. It specifies CASSPRVAGEETQYF.

The chain joins TRBV7-3 to TRBJ2-2; D is undetermined. From germline, CDR1 is SGHTA and CDR2 FQGTGA. V was trimmed by 5 bases and J by 0 bases, leaving 13 bases between them. This CDR3 has 16 amino acids. The CDR3 DNA is TGTGCCAGCAGCACGCGAGGACGGCCGAACACCGGGGAGCTGTTTTTT. Encoded protein: CASSTRGRPNTGELFF. The full variable domain, its missing parts supplied by reference TRBV7-3 and TRBJ2-2, is GAGVSQTPSNKVTEKGKYVELRCDPISGHTALYWYRQSLGQGPEFLIYFQGTGAADDSGLPNDRFFAVRPEGSVSTLKIQRTERGDSAVYLCASSTRGRPNTGELFFGEGSRLTVL.

The genes are TRBV4-2 and TRBJ2-7; TRBD1 matches at 11 bases. This CDR3 contains 15 residues. Germline lookup yields CDR1 LGHNA and CDR2 YNFKEQ. V dropped 5 bases and J dropped 4; count of bases not matched to a gene: 7. CDR3 region: CASSFGQGASYEQYF. DNA of the CDR3: TGTGCCAGCAGCTTCGGACAGGGGGCAAGTTACGAGCAGTACTTC.

This chain links TRBV5-1 with TRBJ2-1; TRBD2 matches 11 bases. The ends lost 4 bases at V and 7 bases at J; junction bases unmatched: 7. The CDR3 is 15 residues long. Germline V CDR1 and CDR2: SGHRS, YFSETQ. The CDR3 DNA reads as TGCGCCAGCAGCCTAACTAGCGGGAGCGGGAATGAGCAGTTCTTC. It is translated as CASSLTSGSGNEQFF. Drawing the rest from reference TRBV5-1 and TRBJ2-1, the complete variable domain is KAGVTQTPRYLIKTRGQQVTLSCSPISGHRSVSWYQQTPGQGLQFLFEYFSETQRNKGNFPGRFSGRQFSNSRSEMNVSTLELGDSALYLCASSLTSGSGNEQFFGPGTRLTVL.

The chain combines TRBV7-8 with TRBJ2-7; TRBD2 aligns across 13 bases. CDR1 SGHVS and CDR2 FQNEAQ come from the germline V gene. The CDR3 length is 18 residues. Unmatched junction bases numbered 11, after V lost 5 bases and J lost 1 base. The chain's CDR3 is CASSPRRTSGSISYEQYF. DNA of the CDR3: TGTGCCAGCAGCCCGCGAAGGACTAGCGGGAGCATATCCTACGAGCAGTACTTC.